Listed here are 7 T cell receptor beta chains from one sample, sequenced in a study of OX40 agonist ivuxolimab in advanced cancers. Here immunoSEQ multiplex PCR was the method, and the copy in TCRdb shows in-frame clones only, minus some. The sample includes 30,000 to 40,000 clones, approximately 89% seen only once; the top ten take around 35%. The specimen was CD4+ or CD8+ T cells sorted from blood, collected in a trial of the OX40 agonist ivuxolimab. The receptors were sampled from an adult with an advanced solid tumor such as melanoma, head and neck, liver or kidney cancer.

The chain carries TRBV9 and TRBJ1-1; D is possibly TRBD1 (6 bases). The V and J ends lost 0 bases and 4 bases respectively, with 7 bases between them. This CDR3 has 13 residues. From germline, CDR1 is SGDLS and CDR2 YYNGEE. The CDR3 bases are TGTGCCAGCAGCGTAGGGGGGCTCACTGAAGCTTTCTTT. Translated, it gives CASSVGGLTEAFF.

The rearrangement uses TRBV19 and TRBJ2-7; either TRBD1 or TRBD2 may fit D (5 bases each). The V and J ends lost 6 bases and 0 bases respectively, with 12 bases between them. The V gene's germline CDR1 is LNHDA and CDR2 SQIVND (reference sequence). The CDR3 consists of 14 residues. The DNA of the CDR3 is TGTGCCAGTAGCGGGACCCTCGGCTCCTACGAGCAGTACTTC. It translates to CASSGTLGSYEQYF.

V usage is TRBV5-6 and J usage is TRBJ2-2, with 9 positions matching TRBD1. V lost 2 bases to trimming and J lost 6 bases; unmatched junction nucleotides: 2. The CDR3 has 14 residues. The germline gives CDR1 SGHDT, CDR2 YYEEEE. CDR3 bases: TGTGCCAGCAGCTTTTACAGGGGGCCCGGGGAGCTGTTTTTT. Protein sequence: CASSFYRGPGELFF.

The chain is built from TRBV7-9 and TRBJ2-5; 7 bases align to TRBD2. The end of the DNA aligns better with TRBJ2-7, so the J call may be wrong. CDR3 size: 15 residues. Germline CDR1 SEHNR, CDR2 FQNEAQ (reference sequence). The CDR3 spells CASSLAPGGSYEQYF. CDR3 nucleotide sequence: TGTGCCAGCAGCTTAGCGCCCGGGGGGAGCTACGAGCAGTACTTC.

As concerns this clone: Other DNA sequences in this specimen translate into the identical CDR3. The rearrangement uses TRBV7-9 and TRBJ2-7; D gene ambiguous. V lost 1 base to trimming and J lost 4 bases, with 8 bases between them. This CDR3 has 13 residues. The V gene's germline CDR1 is SEHNR and CDR2 FQNEAQ (reference sequence). The CDR3: CASSLGGTYEQYF. The CDR3 DNA sequence: TGTGCCAGCAGCTTAGGGGGTACATACGAGCAGTACTTC.

The V and J genes are TRBV27 and TRBJ2-3; 16 bases map to TRBD2. Germline loops: CDR1 MNHEY, CDR2 SMNVEV (reference sequence). J lost 4 bases, V lost 3 bases, and 7 bases had no gene match. The CDR3 runs to 18 residues. CDR3 nucleotides: TGTGCCAGCAGTTTCGGGACTAGCGGGAGGGCCACCCCAGATACGCAGTATTTT. It specifies CASSFGTSGRATPDTQYF.

The rearrangement links TRBV7-9 to TRBJ1-1; D remains unclear. Germline CDR1 reads SEHNR; CDR2 reads FQNEAQ (reference sequence). The CDR3 runs 12 residues. V lost 4 bases, J lost 4 bases, and 7 bases lay in between. This chain's CDR3 is CASSSGTTEAFF. In DNA form, the CDR3 reads TGTGCCAGCAGCTCCGGCACCACTGAAGCTTTCTTT.